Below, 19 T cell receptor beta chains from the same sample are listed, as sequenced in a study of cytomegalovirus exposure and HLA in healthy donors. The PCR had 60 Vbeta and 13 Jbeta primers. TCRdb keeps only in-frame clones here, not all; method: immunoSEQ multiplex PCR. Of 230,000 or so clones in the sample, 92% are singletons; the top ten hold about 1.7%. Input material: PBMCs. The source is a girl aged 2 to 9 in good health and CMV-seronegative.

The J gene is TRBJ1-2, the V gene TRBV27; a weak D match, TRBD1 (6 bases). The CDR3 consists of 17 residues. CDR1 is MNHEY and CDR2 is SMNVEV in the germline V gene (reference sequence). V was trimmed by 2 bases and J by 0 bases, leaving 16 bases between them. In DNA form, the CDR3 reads TGTGCCAGCAGTTTACGAGGACAGCCTTTAACTAACTATGGCTACACCTTC. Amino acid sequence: CASSLRGQPLTNYGYTF.

CDR3 in amino acids: CASSPHRGAAVLNTEAFF. In DNA, the CDR3 is TGTGCCAGCAGCCCCCATCGGGGGGCAGCAGTACTTAACACTGAAGCTTTCTTT. J is TRBJ1-1 and V is TRBV9, with D maybe TRBD1 (6 bases). Germline-derived CDR1 and CDR2 are SGDLS and YYNGEE. V was clipped by 4 bases and J by 2 bases, with 24 bases between them. The CDR3 covers 18 residues.

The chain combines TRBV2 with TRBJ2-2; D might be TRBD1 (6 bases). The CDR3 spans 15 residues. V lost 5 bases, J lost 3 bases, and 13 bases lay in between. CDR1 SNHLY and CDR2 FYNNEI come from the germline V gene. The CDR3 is CASSYVQGDTGELFF. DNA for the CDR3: TGTGCCAGCAGTTACGTACAGGGAGACACCGGGGAGCTGTTTTTT.

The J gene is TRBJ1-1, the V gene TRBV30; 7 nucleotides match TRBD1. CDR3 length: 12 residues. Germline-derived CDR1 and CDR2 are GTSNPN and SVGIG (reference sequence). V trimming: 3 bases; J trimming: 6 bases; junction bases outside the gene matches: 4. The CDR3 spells CAWRAGTAEAFF. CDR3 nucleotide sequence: TGTGCCTGGAGGGCTGGGACAGCTGAAGCTTTCTTT.

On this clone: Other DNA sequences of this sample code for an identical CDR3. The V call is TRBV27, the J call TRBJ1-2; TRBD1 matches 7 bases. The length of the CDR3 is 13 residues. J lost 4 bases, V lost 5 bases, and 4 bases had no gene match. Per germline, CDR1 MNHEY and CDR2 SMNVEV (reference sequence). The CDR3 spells CASSPGGLYGYTF. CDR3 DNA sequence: TGTGCCAGCAGTCCAGGGGGGCTCTATGGCTACACCTTC.

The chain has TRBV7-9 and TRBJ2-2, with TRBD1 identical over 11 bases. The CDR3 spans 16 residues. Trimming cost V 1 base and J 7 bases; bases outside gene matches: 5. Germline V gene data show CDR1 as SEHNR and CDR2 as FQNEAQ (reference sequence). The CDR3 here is CASSLGTGGYGGELFF. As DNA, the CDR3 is TGTGCCAGCAGCTTAGGGACAGGGGGCTACGGCGGGGAGCTGTTTTTT.

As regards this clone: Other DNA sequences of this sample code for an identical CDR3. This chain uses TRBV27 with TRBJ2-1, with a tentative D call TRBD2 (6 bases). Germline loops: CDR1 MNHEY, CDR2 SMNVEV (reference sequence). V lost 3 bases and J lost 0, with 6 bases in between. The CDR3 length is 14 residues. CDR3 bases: TGTGCCAGCAGTTTCGGGAGCTCCTACAATGAGCAGTTCTTC. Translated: CASSFGSSYNEQFF.

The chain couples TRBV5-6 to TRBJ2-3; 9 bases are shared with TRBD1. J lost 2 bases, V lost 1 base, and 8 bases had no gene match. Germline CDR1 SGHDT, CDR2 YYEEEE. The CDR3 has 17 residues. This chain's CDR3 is CASSLFPGQGYTDTQYF. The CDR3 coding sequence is TGTGCCAGCAGCTTGTTTCCCGGACAGGGGTACACAGATACGCAGTATTTT.

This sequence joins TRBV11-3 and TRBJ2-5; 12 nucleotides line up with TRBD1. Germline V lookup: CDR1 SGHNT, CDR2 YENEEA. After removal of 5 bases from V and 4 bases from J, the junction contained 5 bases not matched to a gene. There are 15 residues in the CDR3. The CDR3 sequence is CASSPGQGAGETQYF. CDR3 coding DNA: TGTGCCAGCAGCCCGGGACAGGGGGCAGGAGAGACCCAGTACTTC.

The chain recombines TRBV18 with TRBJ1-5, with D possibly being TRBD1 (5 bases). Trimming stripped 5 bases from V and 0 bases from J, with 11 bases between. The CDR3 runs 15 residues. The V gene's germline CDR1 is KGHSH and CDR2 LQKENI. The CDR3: CASSGYRSSNQPQHF. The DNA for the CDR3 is TGTGCCAGCTCAGGTTACAGGAGTAGCAATCAGCCCCAGCATTTT.

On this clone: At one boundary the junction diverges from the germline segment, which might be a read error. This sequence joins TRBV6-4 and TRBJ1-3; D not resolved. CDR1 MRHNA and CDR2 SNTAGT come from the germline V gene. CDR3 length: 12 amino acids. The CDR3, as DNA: TGTGCCAGCAGTGACTCTAGAAACACCATATATTTT. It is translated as CASSDSRNTIYF.

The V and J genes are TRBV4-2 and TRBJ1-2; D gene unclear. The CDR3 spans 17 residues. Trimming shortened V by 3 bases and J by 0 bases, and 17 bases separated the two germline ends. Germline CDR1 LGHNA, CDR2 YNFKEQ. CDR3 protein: CASSQMTGRLTNYGYTF. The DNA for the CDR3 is TGTGCCAGCAGCCAGATGACTGGGAGGCTCACTAACTATGGCTACACCTTC.

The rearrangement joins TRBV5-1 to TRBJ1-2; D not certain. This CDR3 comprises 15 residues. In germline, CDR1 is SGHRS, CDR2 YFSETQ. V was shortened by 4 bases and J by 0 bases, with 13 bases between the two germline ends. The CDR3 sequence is CASSPGVGPNYGYTF. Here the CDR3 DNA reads TGCGCCAGCAGCCCCGGGGTAGGTCCTAACTATGGCTACACCTTC.

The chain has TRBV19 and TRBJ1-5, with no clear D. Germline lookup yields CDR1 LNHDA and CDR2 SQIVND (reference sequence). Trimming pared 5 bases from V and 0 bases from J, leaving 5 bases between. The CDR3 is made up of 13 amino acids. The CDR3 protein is CASSFGSNQPQHF. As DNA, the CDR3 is TGTGCCAGTAGTTTCGGTAGCAATCAGCCCCAGCATTTT.

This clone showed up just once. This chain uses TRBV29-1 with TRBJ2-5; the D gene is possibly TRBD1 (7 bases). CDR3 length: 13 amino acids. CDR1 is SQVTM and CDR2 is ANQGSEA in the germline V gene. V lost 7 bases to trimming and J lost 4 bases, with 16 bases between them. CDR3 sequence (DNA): TGCAGCGGCGGGACAGCCCAGGGAGAGACCCAGTACTTC. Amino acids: CSGGTAQGETQYF.

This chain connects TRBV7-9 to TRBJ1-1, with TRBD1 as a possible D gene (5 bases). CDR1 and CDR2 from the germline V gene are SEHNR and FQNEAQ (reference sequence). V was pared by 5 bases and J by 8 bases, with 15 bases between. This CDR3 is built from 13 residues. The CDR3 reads CASSTGRQLEAFF. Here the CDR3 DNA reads TGTGCCAGCAGCACCGGGCGACAGCTCGAAGCTTTCTTT.

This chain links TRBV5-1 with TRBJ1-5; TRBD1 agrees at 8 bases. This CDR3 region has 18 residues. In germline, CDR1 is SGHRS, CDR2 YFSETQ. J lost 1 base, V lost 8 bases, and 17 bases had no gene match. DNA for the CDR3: TGCGCCAGTTTGGGGCTGACCAGGGGGCAGAGAAGCAATCAGCCCCAGCATTTT. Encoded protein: CASLGLTRGQRSNQPQHF. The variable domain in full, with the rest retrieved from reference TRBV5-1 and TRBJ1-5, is KAGVTQTPRYLIKTRGQQVTLSCSPISGHRSVSWYQQTPGQGLQFLFEYFSETQRNKGNFPGRFSGRQFSNSRSEMNVSTLELGDSALYLCASLGLTRGQRSNQPQHFGDGTRLSIL.

CDR3 in amino acids: CASSEVRGQNEKLFF. The DNA of the CDR3 is TGTGCCAGCAGTGAAGTAAGGGGACAAAATGAAAAACTGTTTTTT. The chain uses TRBV6-1 and TRBJ1-4; D perhaps matches TRBD1 (6 bases). The CDR3 contains 15 residues. Germline V gene sequence: CDR1 MNHNS, CDR2 SASEGT. V dropped 1 base and J dropped 5 bases, with 11 bases sitting between them.

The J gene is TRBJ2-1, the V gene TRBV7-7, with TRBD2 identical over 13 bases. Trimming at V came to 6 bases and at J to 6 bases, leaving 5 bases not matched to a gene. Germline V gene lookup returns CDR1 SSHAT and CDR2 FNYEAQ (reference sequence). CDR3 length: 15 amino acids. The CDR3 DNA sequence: TGTGCCAGCAGTCAGGGACTAGCGGGGTTCAATGAGCAGTTCTTC. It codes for CASSQGLAGFNEQFF.